This TCR beta chain was sequenced in a study of blood T cell repertoires in COVID-19. Across the whole study: Sources were T cells, B-cell-depleted T cells, or PBMCs; the material itself was cDNA or gDNA.

The ends were cut back, 1 base at V and 0 bases at J, with 13 bases in the middle. Germline V gene data show CDR1 as LGHDT and CDR2 as YNNKEL (reference sequence). There are 17 residues in the CDR3. As processed by the authors: Amplification of reference gene primers provided the estimated nucleated cell counts. The assay was immunoSEQ multiplex PCR, and TCRdb's table has in-frame clones only and misses some. The DNA was the basis for D and trimming; V, J and clone size are from that table. The sample lists fewer than 110,000 clones, roughly nine tenths occurring once. The receptor was isolated from a man aged 45 to 65 with acute or convalescent COVID-19. Sequencing used peripheral blood. This rearrangement joins TRBV3-1 (or the pseudogene TRBV3-2) to TRBJ1-5; D might be TRBD1 (5 bases). The CDR3 region is CASSQGWGGYSNQPQHF. The CDR3 DNA is TGTGCCAGCAGCCAAGGGTGGGGGGGATATAGCAATCAGCCCCAGCATTTT.